The present T cell receptor (beta chain) was sequenced within a study of T cells in Graves' hyperthyroidism and ophthalmopathy. The V gene end was trimmed by 4 bases and the J gene end by 5 bases; junction bases not matched to a gene: 1. The CDR3 covers 12 residues. The V gene's germline CDR1 is SGHNT and CDR2 YYREEE (reference sequence). From RNA transcripts, TCR beta CDR3 regions were amplified. The TCR CDR3 first-round RT-PCR relied on the HTBI primer set. TCRdb reanalysed the multiplex PCR reads using MiXCR and keeps one entry per CDR3 protein. The sample includes about 260,000 distinct CDR3 sequences, about 15% of them seen just once. This clonotype was seen at least ten times.

The material sequenced was blood. This chain joins TRBV5-4 and TRBJ2-7; TRBD1 matches at 9 bases. The receptor comes from a woman under 30 with Graves' ophthalmopathy. DNA of the CDR3: TGTGCCAGCAGCAGGGACAGGGACGAGCAGTACTTC. Protein: CASSRDRDEQYF.